This TCR beta chain was sequenced in a study of blood T cells in healthy people across ages. Per the germline V gene, CDR1 is SQVTM and CDR2 is ANQGSEA. The CDR3 loop spans 13 amino acids. Deletions cut 3 bases from V and 4 bases from J, with 12 bases between. Points on this clonotype: Its antigen is unknown.

Through a sample-barcoded 5' primer and a J-beta primer mix, a second PCR was run for roughly 6 to 12 cycles. A template-switch adaptor containing 12 random nucleotides labeled each cDNA molecule. MiXCR, run by TCRdb on the 5' RACE reads, gives a single entry per CDR3 protein. The table lists about 1.8 million distinct CDR3 sequences, around half of them singletons. The study, taken as a whole, reports: With naive T cell percentage, TCR beta diversity showed a strong correlation.

This chain uses TRBV29-1 with TRBJ2-5; perhaps TRBD2 as D (5 bases). The receptor's source is a woman aged 40 to 50 in good health. Material: blood. The CDR3 DNA is TGCAGCGTTGACGGGGTAGGCGGAGAGACCCAGTACTTC. Translation gives CSVDGVGGETQYF.